The clone carrying this T cell receptor beta chain has at least ten counts. Antigen specificity is unknown. TCRdb reprocessed the 5' RACE reads via MiXCR and lists one record per CDR3 protein. The table includes a few hundred thousand distinct CDR3 sequences, roughly 10% detected once. The CDR3 is made up of 15 amino acids. Germline V gives CDR1 SGHKS, CDR2 YYEKEE (reference sequence). Trimming took off 0 bases at V and 11 bases at J, with 18 bases between the two ends. This sample is drawn from a study of T cells after yellow fever vaccination. Study details: Low-cell-number fractions were prepared with SMART-Seq v4 Ultra Low Input. Notes on the study in general: FACS-sorted repertoires could harbor abundant contaminating bulk-population clonotypes. Reappearance after the booster was seen for most primary-vaccination clones, at about 95% CD4 and around 90% CD8. It was a small share of clonotypes that appeared in both CD4 and CD8 compartments.

The chain has TRBV5-5 and TRBJ1-5; D possibly corresponds to TRBD1 (6 bases). This receptor was obtained from a young man who received the YFV17D yellow fever vaccine. The specimen was PBMCs, collected on the day of the first yellow fever vaccination. CDR3 sequence (DNA): TGTGCCAGCAGCTTGGGCACAGGGATCTCGAGGGCCCAGCATTTT. This sequence encodes CASSLGTGISRAQHF.